This TCR beta chain was recovered during a study of cytomegalovirus exposure and HLA in healthy donors. Study outcomes and limitations: Earlier analysis found most TCR beta V segments productive about 87% or about 30% of the time. CMV antigen specificity was confirmed in vitro for a few CMV-associated chains.

Concerning this clone: Its antigen remains unknown.

PCR amplification relied on 60 Vbeta primers (plus 13 Jbeta primers). Sequencing used immunoSEQ multiplex PCR; TCRdb keeps in-frame clones, though not all of them. The sample has 150,000 or so clones, 75% to 85% seen once. The CDR3 consists of 15 residues. Germline values: CDR1 LNHNV, CDR2 YYDKDF (reference sequence). The V end lost 3 bases, the J end lost 3 bases, and 14 bases lay between the germline ends. Sequencing was performed on PBMCs. This sequence originates from a woman aged 40 to 55 in good health and CMV-seropositive. The chain links TRBV15 to TRBJ2-5; TRBD2 might be the D (6 bases). In DNA form, the CDR3 reads TGTGCCACCAGCAGTCCGGGGGTGGGGAAAGAGACCCAGTACTTC. It specifies CATSSPGVGKETQYF.